A selection of T cell receptor beta chains follows, all from one sample in a study of cytomegalovirus exposure and HLA in healthy donors. Generated by immunoSEQ multiplex PCR, the TCRdb table keeps only in-frame clones and is missing some. This table has 200,000 or so clones, roughly 82% appearing once. The material sequenced was PBMCs. The receptors stem from a man aged 18 to 30 in good health and CMV-seropositive. Both conserved end residues are part of each CDR3.

TRBV11-2	15	TRBJ2-7	CASSLASDISYEQYF
TRBV7-3	12	TRBJ2-1	CASSREGDEQFF
TRBV27	11	TRBJ2-7	CATRRGNEQYF
TRBV6-6	15	TRBJ2-2	CASSWGGGDTGELFF
TRBV14	15	TRBJ2-1	CASSQDQGAYNEQFF
TRBV5-4	17	TRBJ2-3	CASSLGLAQSRADTQYF
TRBV7-2	15	TRBJ2-1	CASSSLAGPYNEQFF
TRBV19	15	TRBJ2-2	CASSRDRVNTGELFF
TRBV7-2	17	TRBJ2-3	CASSLDSAASSTDTQYF
TRBV27	15	TRBJ2-3	CASSFPGQSTDTQYF
TRBV2	14	TRBJ2-7	CASCTSGSRTEQYF
TRBV29-1	11	TRBJ2-7	CSVVVVEEQYF